This TCR beta chain was identified in a study of T-cell memory formation after mild COVID-19. Turning to the study itself: There were largely donor-specific TCR clusters.

In TCRdb, the 5' RACE reads were re-called with MiXCR into one record per CDR3 protein. Among about 390,000 distinct CDR3 sequences listed, about 15% were seen once. Findings of the study overall: Memory cells collected pre-infection included some clones that later responded, suggesting cross-reactive memory joined. Day 15 to 85 contracting clones showed balanced CD4/CD8; later expanders leaned CD4+. Among CD4+ contracting clones, most were CM and EM, and CD8+ ones EMRA.

This clonotype was recorded a few times. Its antigen is currently unknown. V shed 2 bases and J shed 0 bases, with 13 bases lying between them. This CDR3 is built from 16 residues. Germline values: CDR1 LGHDT, CDR2 YNNKEL (reference sequence). Sequenced material: PBMCs or a T cell subset sorted from them (not recorded which). The receptor comes from a young man who had mild COVID-19 (a few samples of this study predate the infection). Cell type and time point are not known. The V and J genes are TRBV3-1 and TRBJ1-1, with D uncertain. CDR3 region: CASSQYSRGLNTEAFF. CDR3 nucleotide sequence: TGTGCCAGCAGCCAATATTCTCGTGGGTTGAACACTGAAGCTTTCTTT.